The rows below give T cell receptor beta chains drawn from one sample of a study of blood T cell repertoires in COVID-19. Produced via immunoSEQ multiplex PCR; TCRdb's table is partial and in-frame only. This table has roughly 150,000 clones, over 70% appearing once. Sequencing was done on a sample of PBMCs or T cells enriched from blood (not recorded which). The source of these receptors is an older woman who had recovered from COVID-19. Each CDR3 is given with its conserved first and last residue. The order of the fields is J gene, D gene, clone size, CDR3 length, V gene, CDR3 protein, CDR3 DNA. A D gene is named only where the DNA matches it firmly. The size of a clone is reported for some rows only, either as once, few or many, or as a class for expanded clones.

TRBJ2-3,TRBD2,-,18,TRBV2,CASSEAPRGGAFADTQYF,TGTGCCAGCAGTGAAGCGCCCCGGGGGGGGGCATTCGCAGATACGCAGTATTTT
TRBJ2-3,TRBD1,-,16,TRBV4-1,CASSQAGQGAADTQYF,TGCGCCAGCAGCCAAGCCGGACAGGGGGCTGCAGATACGCAGTATTTT
TRBJ2-3,TRBD1,-,15,TRBV5-1,CASSGGTGSPDTQYF,TGCGCCAGCAGCGGGGGGACAGGGAGCCCAGATACGCAGTATTTT
TRBJ2-7,-,-,15,TRBV15,CATSSWVGQSYEQYF,TGTGCCACCAGCAGTTGGGTCGGACAGTCCTACGAGCAGTACTTC
TRBJ2-7,TRBD1,once,14,TRBV29-1,CSVGTGLISYEQYF,TGCAGCGTTGGGACAGGCCTTATCTCCTACGAGCAGTACTTC
TRBJ2-2,TRBD2,-,19,TRBV7-3,CASSLTTSGGPANTGELFF,TGTGCCAGCAGCTTAACGACTAGCGGGGGACCAGCGAACACCGGGGAGCTGTTTTTT
TRBJ2-7,TRBD1,-,15,TRBV9,CASSARTGTSYEQYF,TGTGCCAGCAGCGCAAGGACAGGGACCTCCTACGAGCAGTACTTC
TRBJ2-5,TRBD2,-,16,TRBV14,CASSSSTSGGQETQYF,TGTGCCAGCAGCTCCTCGACTAGCGGGGGGCAAGAGACCCAGTACTTC
TRBJ1-2,-,-,15,TRBV6-5,CASSYSRGSFYGYTF,TGTGCCAGCAGTTACTCTAGGGGTAGCTTCTATGGCTACACCTTC
TRBJ2-2,TRBD2,many,13,TRBV30,CASGDPNTGELFF,TGTGCCAGCGGGGACCCGAACACCGGGGAGCTGTTTTTT
TRBJ1-3,-,-,11,TRBV20-1,CSAGSRDIIYF,TGCAGTGCTGGGTCCCGGGACATAATATATTTT
TRBJ2-2,-,-,14,TRBV2,CASRGSANTGELFF,TGTGCCAGCAGGGGGAGCGCGAACACCGGGGAGCTGTTTTTT
TRBJ2-3,-,few,15,TRBV2,CASSELGTDTDTQYF,TGTGCCAGCAGTGAATTGGGGACTGACACAGATACGCAGTATTTT
TRBJ2-7,TRBD1,-,16,TRBV2,CASIVQGTEFTYEQYF,TGTGCCAGCATCGTACAAGGGACAGAGTTTACCTACGAGCAGTACTTC
TRBJ1-2,-,-,12,TRBV6-4,CASSDRGGGYTF,TGTGCCAGCAGTGACAGGGGTGGTGGCTACACCTTC
TRBJ1-1,-,-,13,TRBV6-6,CASTMTVNTEAFF,TGTGCCAGCACTATGACAGTGAACACTGAAGCTTTCTTT
TRBJ1-2,-,-,16,TRBV5-4,CASSVNPGSRDYGYTF,TGTGCCAGCAGCGTTAACCCAGGCAGTCGAGATTATGGCTACACCTTC
TRBJ1-4,-,-,14,TRBV7-9,CASSFSRYNEKLFF,TGTGCCAGCAGCTTCAGCAGGTATAATGAAAAACTGTTTTTT
TRBJ2-2,TRBD2,-,15,TRBV29-1,CSVRTSGGRTGELFF,TGCAGCGTCCGGACTAGCGGGGGAAGAACCGGGGAGCTGTTTTTT
TRBJ2-5,-,-,13,TRBV5-1,CASSEGLQETQYF,TGCGCCAGCAGCGAGGGCTTACAAGAGACCCAGTACTTC
TRBJ1-2,-,-,14,TRBV19,CASSIDSSNYGYTF,TGTGCCAGTAGTATAGATAGCAGTAACTATGGCTACACCTTC
TRBJ2-1,-,once,15,TRBV5-6,CASSLVSSDFDEQFF,TGTGCCAGCAGCTTGGTGTCTAGCGATTTCGATGAGCAGTTCTTC
TRBJ1-3,-,-,14,TRBV5-4,CASSSTVSGNTIYF,TGTGCCAGCAGCTCGACAGTCTCTGGAAACACCATATATTTT
TRBJ1-6,-,-,13,TRBV5-5,CASSLLSGEPLHF,TGTGCCAGCAGCTTGCTCTCAGGGGAACCCCTCCACTTT
TRBJ1-6,-,few,16,TRBV6-5,CASSYKGQASNSPLHF,TGTGCCAGCAGTTACAAGGGACAAGCCAGTAATTCACCCCTCCACTTT
TRBJ1-5,TRBD1,-,15,TRBV6-2/TRBV6-3,CASSSGQGASQPQHF,TGTGCCAGCAGTTCCGGACAGGGGGCAAGTCAGCCCCAGCATTTT
TRBJ1-6,-,-,14,TRBV7-2,CASSLVWQLEPLHF,TGTGCCAGCAGCTTAGTTTGGCAGCTGGAGCCCCTCCACTTT
TRBJ2-6,-,-,14,TRBV2,CASSMGGEANVLTF,TGTGCCAGCAGTATGGGGGGAGAGGCCAACGTCCTGACTTTC
TRBJ1-4,-,-,14,TRBV7-9,CASRLEGANEKLFF,TGTGCCAGCAGGCTCGAGGGAGCTAATGAAAAACTGTTTTTT
TRBJ2-1,TRBD2,few,15,TRBV5-4,CASSFPTSGVYEQFF,TGTGCCAGCAGCTTCCCGACTAGCGGGGTCTATGAGCAGTTCTTC
TRBJ1-5,-,-,15,TRBV2,CASSGGVVSNQPQHF,TGTGCCAGCAGTGGGGGGGTCGTTAGCAATCAGCCCCAGCATTTT
TRBJ1-6,-,-,15,TRBV30,CAWGRGGSYNSPLHF,TGTGCCTGGGGTCGGGGTGGCTCCTATAATTCACCCCTCCACTTT
TRBJ1-2,-,-,14,TRBV27,CASSLKGSSYGYTF,TGTGCCAGCAGTTTAAAGGGGTCTAGCTATGGCTACACCTTC
TRBJ2-1,-,-,12,TRBV9,CASSGMSNEQFF,TGTGCCAGCAGCGGAATGAGCAATGAGCAGTTCTTC
TRBJ2-7,TRBD1,few,17,TRBV19,CASSEDRPGQGSDEQYF,TGTGCCAGTAGTGAAGATCGCCCGGGACAGGGATCGGACGAGCAGTACTTC
TRBJ1-4,TRBD1,-,15,TRBV9,CASSAEDRGGEKLFF,TGTGCCAGCAGCGCGGAGGACAGGGGAGGCGAAAAACTGTTTTTT
TRBJ2-4,-,-,17,TRBV4-1,CASSQEPASRSGNIQYF,TGCGCCAGCAGCCAAGAACCGGCCAGTCGATCGGGAAACATTCAGTACTTC
TRBJ2-2,-,-,17,TRBV7-2,CASSSPAGGSNTGELFF,TGTGCCAGCAGCTCCCCCGCCGGCGGGTCGAACACCGGGGAGCTGTTTTTT
TRBJ2-3,TRBD1,-,14,TRBV6-5,CASRPGQGTNTQYF,TGTGCCAGCAGACCGGGACAGGGTACAAATACGCAGTATTTT
TRBJ2-3,TRBD1,-,16,TRBV5-1,CASSTTGGHYTDTQYF,TGCGCCAGCAGCACGACAGGGGGCCACTACACAGATACGCAGTATTTT
TRBJ2-5,-,few,11,TRBV29-1,CSVGQGETQYF,TGCAGCGTTGGGCAGGGAGAGACCCAGTACTTC
TRBJ1-1,-,-,17,TRBV21-1,CASSKGPRGKSSFEAFF,TGTGCCAGCAGCAAAGGACCGAGAGGGAAGTCGAGTTTTGAAGCTTTCTTT